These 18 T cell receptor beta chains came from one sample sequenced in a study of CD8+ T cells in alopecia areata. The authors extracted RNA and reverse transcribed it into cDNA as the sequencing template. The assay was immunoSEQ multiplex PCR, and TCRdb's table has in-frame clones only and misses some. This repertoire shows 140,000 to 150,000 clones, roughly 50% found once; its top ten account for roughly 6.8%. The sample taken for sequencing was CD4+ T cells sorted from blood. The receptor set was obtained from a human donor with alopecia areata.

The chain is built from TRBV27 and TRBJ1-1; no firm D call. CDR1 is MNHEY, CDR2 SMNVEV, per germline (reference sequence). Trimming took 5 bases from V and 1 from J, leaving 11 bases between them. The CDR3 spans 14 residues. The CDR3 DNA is TGTGCCAGCAGTAAACTCGCACGGAACACTGAAGCTTTCTTT. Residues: CASSKLARNTEAFF.

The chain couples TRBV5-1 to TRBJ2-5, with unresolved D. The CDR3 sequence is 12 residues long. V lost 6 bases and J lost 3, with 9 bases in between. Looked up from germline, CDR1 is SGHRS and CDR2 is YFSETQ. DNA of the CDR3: TGCGCCAGCATCGGGCGAGAAGAGACCCAGTACTTC. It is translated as CASIGREETQYF.

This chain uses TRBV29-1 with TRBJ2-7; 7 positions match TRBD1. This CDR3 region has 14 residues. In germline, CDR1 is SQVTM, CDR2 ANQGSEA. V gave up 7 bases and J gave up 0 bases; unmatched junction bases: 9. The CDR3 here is CSALIRGSSYEQYF. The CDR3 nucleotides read TGCAGCGCTCTAATCAGGGGGAGCTCCTACGAGCAGTACTTC.

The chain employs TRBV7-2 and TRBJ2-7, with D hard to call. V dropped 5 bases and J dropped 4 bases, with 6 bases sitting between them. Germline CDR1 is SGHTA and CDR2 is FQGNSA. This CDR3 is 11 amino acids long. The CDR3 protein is CASSVKYEQYF. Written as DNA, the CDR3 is TGTGCCAGCAGCGTTAAATACGAGCAGTACTTC.

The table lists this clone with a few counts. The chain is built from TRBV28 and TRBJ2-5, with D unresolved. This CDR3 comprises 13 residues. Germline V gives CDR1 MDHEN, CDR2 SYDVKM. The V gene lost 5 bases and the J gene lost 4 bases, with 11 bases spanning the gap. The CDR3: CASSPGSPETQYF. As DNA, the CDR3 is TGTGCCAGCAGTCCGGGCTCGCCAGAGACCCAGTACTTC.

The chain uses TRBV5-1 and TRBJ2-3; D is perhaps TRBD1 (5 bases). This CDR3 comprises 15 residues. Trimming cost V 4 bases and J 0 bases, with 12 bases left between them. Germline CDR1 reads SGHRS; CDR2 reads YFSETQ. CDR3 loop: CASSDTGTSTDTQYF. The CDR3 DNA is TGCGCCAGCAGCGACACAGGAACTAGCACAGATACGCAGTATTTT.

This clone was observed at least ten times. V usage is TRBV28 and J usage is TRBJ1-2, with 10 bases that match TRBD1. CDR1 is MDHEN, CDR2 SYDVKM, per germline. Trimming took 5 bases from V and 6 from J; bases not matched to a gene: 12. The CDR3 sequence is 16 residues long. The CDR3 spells CASSPRQGARIHGYTF. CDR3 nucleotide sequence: TGTGCCAGCAGTCCGCGACAGGGGGCGCGTATTCATGGCTACACCTTC.

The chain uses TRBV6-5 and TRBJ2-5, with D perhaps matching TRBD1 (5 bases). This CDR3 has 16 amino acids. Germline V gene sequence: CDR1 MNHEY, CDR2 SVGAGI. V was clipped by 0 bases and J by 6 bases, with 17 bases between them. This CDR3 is CASSYSFRQGTQTQYF. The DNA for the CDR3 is TGTGCCAGCAGTTACTCGTTTCGTCAGGGTACGCAGACCCAGTACTTC.

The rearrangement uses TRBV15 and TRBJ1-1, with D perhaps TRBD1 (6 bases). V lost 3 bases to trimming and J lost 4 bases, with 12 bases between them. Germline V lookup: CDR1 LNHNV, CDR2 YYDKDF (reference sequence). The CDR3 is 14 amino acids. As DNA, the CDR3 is TGTGCCACCAGCAGCCTTGGGGGGCGCACTGAAGCTTTCTTT. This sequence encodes CATSSLGGRTEAFF. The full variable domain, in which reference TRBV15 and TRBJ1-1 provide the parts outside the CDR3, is DAMVIQNPRYQVTQFGKPVTLSCSQTLNHNVMYWYQQKSSQAPKLLFHYYDKDFNNEADTPDNFQSRRPNTSFCFLDIRSPGLGDTAMYLCATSSLGGRTEAFFGQGTRLTVV.

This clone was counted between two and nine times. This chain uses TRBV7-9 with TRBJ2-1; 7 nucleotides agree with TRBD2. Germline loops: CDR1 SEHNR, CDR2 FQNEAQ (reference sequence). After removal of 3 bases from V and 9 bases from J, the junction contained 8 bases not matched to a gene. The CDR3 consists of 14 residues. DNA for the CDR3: TGTGCCAGCAGCTTTCCGGCTAGCGGATCTGAGCAGTTCTTC. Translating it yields CASSFPASGSEQFF.

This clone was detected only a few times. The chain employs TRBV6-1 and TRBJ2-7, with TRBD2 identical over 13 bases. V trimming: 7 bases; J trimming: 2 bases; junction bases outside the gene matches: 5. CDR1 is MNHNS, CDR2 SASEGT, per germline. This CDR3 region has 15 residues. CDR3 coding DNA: TGTGCCAGCAAGACTGGACTAGCGGGGGCCTACGAGCAGTACTTC. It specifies CASKTGLAGAYEQYF.

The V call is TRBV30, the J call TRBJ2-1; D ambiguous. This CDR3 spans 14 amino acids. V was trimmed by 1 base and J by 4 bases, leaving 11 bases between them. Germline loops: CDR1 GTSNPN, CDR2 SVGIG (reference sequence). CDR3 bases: TGTGCCTGGAGTGCGTCGACACGTTACAATGAGCAGTTCTTC. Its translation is CAWSASTRYNEQFF.

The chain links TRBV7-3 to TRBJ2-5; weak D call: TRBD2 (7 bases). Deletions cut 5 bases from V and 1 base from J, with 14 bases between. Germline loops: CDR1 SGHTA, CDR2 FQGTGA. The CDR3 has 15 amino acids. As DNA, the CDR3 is TGTGCCAGCAGCAGGGGGGGCTCCCCCCAAGAGACCCAGTACTTC. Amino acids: CASSRGGSPQETQYF. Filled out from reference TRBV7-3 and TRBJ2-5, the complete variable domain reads GAGVSQTPSNKVTEKGKYVELRCDPISGHTALYWYRQSLGQGPEFLIYFQGTGAADDSGLPNDRFFAVRPEGSVSTLKIQRTERGDSAVYLCASSRGGSPQETQYFGPGTRLLVL.

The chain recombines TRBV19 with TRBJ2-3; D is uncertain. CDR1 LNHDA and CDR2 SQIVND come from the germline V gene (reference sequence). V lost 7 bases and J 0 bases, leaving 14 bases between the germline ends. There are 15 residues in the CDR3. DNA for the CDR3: TGTGCCAGTAATCGAGGAGCAGAAAGCACAGATACGCAGTATTTT. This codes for CASNRGAESTDTQYF.

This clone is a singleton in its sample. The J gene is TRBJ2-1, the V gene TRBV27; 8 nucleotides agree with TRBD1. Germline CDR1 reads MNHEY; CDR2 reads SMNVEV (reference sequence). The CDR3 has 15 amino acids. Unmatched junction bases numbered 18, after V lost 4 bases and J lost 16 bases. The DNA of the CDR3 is TGTGCCAGCAGTTACCTACGCCTAATTGGGGACAGGAGATTCTTC. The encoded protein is CASSYLRLIGDRRFF.

CDR3 sequence: CASSLTGGQGFYEQYF. The CDR3 DNA is TGTGCCAGCAGTCTCACTGGCGGACAGGGGTTCTACGAGCAGTACTTC. The chain couples TRBV28 to TRBJ2-7; 9 nucleotides line up with TRBD1. Trimming took 5 bases from V and 3 from J; bases not matched to a gene: 11. The CDR3 sequence is 16 residues long. Germline V CDR1 and CDR2: MDHEN, SYDVKM.

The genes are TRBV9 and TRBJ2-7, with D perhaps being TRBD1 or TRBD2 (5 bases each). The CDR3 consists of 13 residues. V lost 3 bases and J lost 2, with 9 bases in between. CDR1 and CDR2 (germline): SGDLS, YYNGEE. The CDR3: CASSEGPAYEQYF. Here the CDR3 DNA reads TGTGCCAGCAGCGAGGGACCGGCCTACGAGCAGTACTTC.

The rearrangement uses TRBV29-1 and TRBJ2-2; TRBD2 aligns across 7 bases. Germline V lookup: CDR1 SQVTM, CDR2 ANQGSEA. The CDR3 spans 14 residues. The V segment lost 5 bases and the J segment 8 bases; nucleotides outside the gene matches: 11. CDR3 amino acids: CSVSTAGVSGELFF. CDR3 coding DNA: TGCAGCGTTTCGACTGCGGGAGTTTCGGGGGAGCTGTTTTTT.